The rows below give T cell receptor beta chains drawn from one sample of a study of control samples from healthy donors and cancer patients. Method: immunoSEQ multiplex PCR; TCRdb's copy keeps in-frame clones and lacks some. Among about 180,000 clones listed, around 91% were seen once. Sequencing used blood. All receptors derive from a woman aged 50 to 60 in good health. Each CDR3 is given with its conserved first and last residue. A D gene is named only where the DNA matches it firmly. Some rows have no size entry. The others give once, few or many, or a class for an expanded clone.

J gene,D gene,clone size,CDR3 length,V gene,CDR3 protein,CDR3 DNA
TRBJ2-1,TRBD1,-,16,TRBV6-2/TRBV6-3,CASSGTGAGVYNEQFF,TGTGCCAGCAGTGGGACAGGGGCAGGTGTCTACAATGAGCAGTTCTTC
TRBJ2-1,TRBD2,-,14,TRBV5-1,CASSLGLAVDEQFF,TGCGCCAGCAGCTTGGGTCTAGCGGTGGATGAGCAGTTCTTC
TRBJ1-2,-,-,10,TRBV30,CAWTRIGYTF,TGTGCCTGGACAAGAATCGGCTACACCTTC
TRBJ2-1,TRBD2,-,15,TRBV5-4,CASSKAGVSYNEQFF,TGTGCCAGCAGCAAAGCGGGAGTATCCTACAATGAGCAGTTCTTC
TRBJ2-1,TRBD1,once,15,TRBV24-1,CATSDSGTADNEQFF,TGTGCCACCAGTGATTCGGGGACAGCTGACAATGAGCAGTTCTTC
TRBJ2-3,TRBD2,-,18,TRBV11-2,CASSALGTSGTSTDTQYF,TGTGCCAGCAGCGCACTCGGGACTAGCGGGACCTCGACAGATACGCAGTATTTT
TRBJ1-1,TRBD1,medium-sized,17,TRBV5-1,CASSPGQVGTWDTEAFF,TGCGCCAGCAGCCCCGGACAGGTTGGGACCTGGGACACTGAAGCTTTCTTT
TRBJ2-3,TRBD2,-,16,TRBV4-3,CASSLLTSGSGDTQYF,TGCGCCAGCAGCCTCCTGACTAGCGGGAGTGGGGATACGCAGTATTTT
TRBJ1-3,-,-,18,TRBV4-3,CASSQNLQGVGSGNTIYF,TGCGCCAGCAGCCAAAACCTCCAGGGAGTTGGCTCTGGAAACACCATATATTTT
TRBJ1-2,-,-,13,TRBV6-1,CASSERGDGGYTF,TGTGCCAGCAGTGAACGGGGGGACGGTGGCTACACCTTC
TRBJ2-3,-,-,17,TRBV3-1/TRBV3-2,CASSQQTGRANTDTQYF,TGTGCCAGCAGCCAACAGACAGGGAGGGCCAACACAGATACGCAGTATTTT
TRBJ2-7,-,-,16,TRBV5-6,CASSSDGTANPYEQYF,TGTGCCAGCAGCTCAGATGGGACTGCAAACCCCTACGAGCAGTACTTC
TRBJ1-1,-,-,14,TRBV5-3,CARSGNGWWIEAFF,TGTGCCAGAAGCGGCAACGGATGGTGGATTGAAGCTTTCTTT
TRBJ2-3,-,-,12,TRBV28,CASRDFTDTQYF,TGTGCCAGCAGGGATTTCACAGATACGCAGTATTTT
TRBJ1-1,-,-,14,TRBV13,CASSLGLTGREAFF,TGTGCCAGCAGCTTAGGCCTAACGGGGAGAGAAGCTTTCTTT
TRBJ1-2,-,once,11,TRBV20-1,CSADPNYGYTF,TGCAGTGCCGACCCAAACTATGGCTACACCTTC
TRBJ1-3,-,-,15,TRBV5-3,CARSLWHLNKVGIYF,TGTGCCAGAAGCTTGTGGCACCTAAACAAGGTTGGCATATATTTT
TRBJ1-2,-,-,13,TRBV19,CASSIDLGNGYTF,TGTGCCAGTAGTATAGATCTGGGAAATGGCTACACCTTC
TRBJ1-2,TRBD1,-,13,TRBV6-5,CASKEGGHYGYTF,TGTGCCAGCAAGGAAGGGGGCCACTATGGCTACACCTTC
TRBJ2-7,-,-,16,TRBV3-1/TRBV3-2,CASSHGTGRPPYEQYF,TGTGCCAGCAGCCACGGAACGGGACGCCCTCCCTACGAGCAGTACTTC
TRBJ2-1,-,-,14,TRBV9,CASSVEYRRNEQFF,TGTGCCAGCAGCGTAGAGTACCGTAGGAATGAGCAGTTCTTC
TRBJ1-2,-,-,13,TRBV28,CASSLSGYYGYTF,TGTGCCAGCAGTTTATCGGGGTACTATGGCTACACCTTC
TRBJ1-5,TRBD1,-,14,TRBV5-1,CASSIGTGNQPQHF,TGCGCCAGCAGCATAGGGACAGGAAATCAGCCCCAGCATTTT
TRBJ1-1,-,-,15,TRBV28,CASSLTDTINTEAFF,TGTGCCAGCAGTTTAACGGACACCATTAACACTGAAGCTTTCTTT
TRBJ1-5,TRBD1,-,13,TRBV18,CASGGTDNQPQHF,TGTGCCAGCGGAGGGACAGACAATCAGCCCCAGCATTTT
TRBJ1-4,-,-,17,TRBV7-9,CASSLLPGEIGNEKLFF,TGTGCCAGCAGCTTACTTCCGGGGGAAATAGGGAATGAAAAACTGTTTTTT
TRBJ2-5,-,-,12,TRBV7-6,CASSLVYETQYF,TGTGCCAGCAGCTTAGTGTATGAGACCCAGTACTTC
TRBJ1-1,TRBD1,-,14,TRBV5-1,CASSLVAGGTEAFF,TGCGCCAGCAGCTTGGTGGCAGGGGGCACTGAAGCTTTCTTT
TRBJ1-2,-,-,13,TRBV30,CAWRGVSNYGYTF,TGTGCCTGGAGGGGGGTGTCCAACTATGGCTACACCTTC
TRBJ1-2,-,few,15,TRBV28,CASSLMGGSYYGYTF,TGTGCCAGCAGTCTCATGGGGGGCAGTTACTATGGCTACACCTTC
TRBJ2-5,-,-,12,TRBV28,CASSLMGETQYF,TGTGCCAGCAGTTTAATGGGAGAGACCCAGTACTTC
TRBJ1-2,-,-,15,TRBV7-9,CASSPQTRRGDGYTF,TGTGCCAGCAGCCCCCAGACAAGGCGTGGGGATGGCTACACCTTC
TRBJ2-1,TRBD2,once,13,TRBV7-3,CASSPGTSGEQFF,TGTGCCAGCAGCCCCGGGACTAGCGGGGAGCAGTTCTTC
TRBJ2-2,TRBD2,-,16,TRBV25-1,CASRGGGLGVTGELFF,TGTGCCAGCCGCGGGGGGGGGCTAGGCGTTACCGGGGAGCTGTTTTTT
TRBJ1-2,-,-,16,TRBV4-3,CASSQDGGRRSYGYTF,TGCGCCAGCAGCCAAGACGGGGGCAGGCGGTCATATGGCTACACCTTC
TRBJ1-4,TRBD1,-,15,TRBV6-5,CASSYSGGANEKLFF,TGTGCCAGCAGTTACTCAGGGGGCGCTAATGAAAAACTGTTTTTT
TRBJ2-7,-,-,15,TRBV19,CASSLNREGSYEQYF,TGTGCCAGTAGCCTAAACAGGGAGGGATCCTACGAGCAGTACTTC
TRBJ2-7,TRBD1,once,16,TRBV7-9,CASSSPGTDLSYEQYF,TGTGCCAGCAGCTCGCCCGGGACAGACCTCTCCTACGAGCAGTACTTC
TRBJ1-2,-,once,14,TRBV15,CATSNQGLNYGYTF,TGTGCCACCAGCAACCAGGGACTAAACTATGGCTACACCTTC
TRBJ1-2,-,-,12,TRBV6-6,CASARGNYGYTF,TGTGCCAGCGCCCGGGGGAACTATGGCTACACCTTC
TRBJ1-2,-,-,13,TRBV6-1,CASSEVAGYGYTF,TGTGCCAGCAGTGAAGTAGCTGGTTATGGCTACACCTTC
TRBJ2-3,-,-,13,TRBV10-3,CATHDLVGDTQYF,TGTGCCACCCATGACCTGGTCGGGGATACGCAGTATTTT
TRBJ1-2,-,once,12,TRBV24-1,CATSISNYGYTF,TGTGCCACCAGTATATCAAACTATGGCTACACCTTC
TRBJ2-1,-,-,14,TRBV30,CAWSKSSSYNEQFF,TGTGCCTGGAGTAAGTCAAGCTCCTACAATGAGCAGTTCTTC
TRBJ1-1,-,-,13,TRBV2,CASRAEAHTEAFF,TGTGCCAGCAGAGCAGAGGCTCACACTGAAGCTTTCTTT
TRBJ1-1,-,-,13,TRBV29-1,CSVAGFMNTEAFF,TGCAGCGTCGCAGGGTTCATGAACACTGAAGCTTTCTTT
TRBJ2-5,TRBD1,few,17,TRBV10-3,CATNPGQGAYTRESQYF,TGTGCCACCAACCCTGGACAGGGGGCTTATACAAGAGAGTCCCAGTACTTC
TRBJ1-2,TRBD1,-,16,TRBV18,CASSPSGTGANYGYTF,TGTGCCAGCTCACCATCCGGGACAGGGGCCAACTATGGCTACACCTTC